This is a list of T cell receptor beta chains from one sample in a study of PD-1 blockade in classical Hodgkin lymphoma. Only in-frame clones appear in the TCRdb table, and some are missing; sequencing was by immunoSEQ multiplex PCR. The table lists tens of thousands of clones, over 70% of them singletons. The input for sequencing was peripheral blood mononuclear cells (PBMCs), taken before the fourth cycle of nivolumab. Receptors were obtained from a human donor with classical Hodgkin lymphoma. CDR3s include the opening cysteine and the closing phenylalanine or tryptophan. Each record gives: D gene, J gene, V gene, clone size, CDR3 length, CDR3 DNA, CDR3 protein. The D gene is left open where the match is weak. Rows may omit the clone size; those that give it use once, few, many or a size class.

D gene: TRBD2
J gene: TRBJ2-1
V gene: TRBV5-1
clone size: NA
CDR3 length: 17
CDR3 DNA: TGCGCCAGCAGACCTCCTAGCGGGAGGGCCTCATCCAATGAGCAGTTCTTC
CDR3 protein: CASRPPSGRASSNEQFF

D gene: NA
J gene: TRBJ1-2
V gene: TRBV20-1
clone size: NA
CDR3 length: 11
CDR3 DNA: TGCAGTGCTGGGCAGCCGGGTGGCTACACCTTC
CDR3 protein: CSAGQPGGYTF

D gene: NA
J gene: TRBJ1-1
V gene: TRBV5-5
clone size: NA
CDR3 length: 16
CDR3 DNA: TGTGCCAGCAGCACCGGTTACAGGAATTTAAACACTGAAGCTTTCTTT
CDR3 protein: CASSTGYRNLNTEAFF

D gene: TRBD1
J gene: TRBJ1-2
V gene: TRBV27
clone size: NA
CDR3 length: 14
CDR3 DNA: TGTGCCAGCAGTTCCGGACAGGGGTTGGATGGCTACACCTTC
CDR3 protein: CASSSGQGLDGYTF

D gene: NA
J gene: TRBJ2-7
V gene: TRBV28
clone size: NA
CDR3 length: 12
CDR3 DNA: TGTGCCAGCAGTTTATCTCTCGGAGAGCAGTACTTC
CDR3 protein: CASSLSLGEQYF

D gene: NA
J gene: TRBJ1-1
V gene: TRBV6-5
clone size: NA
CDR3 length: 14
CDR3 DNA: TGTGCCAGCACCCAGGGACATCTGAACACTGAAGCTTTCTTT
CDR3 protein: CASTQGHLNTEAFF

D gene: TRBD2
J gene: TRBJ2-1
V gene: TRBV7-2
clone size: NA
CDR3 length: 19
CDR3 DNA: TGTGCCAGCAGCCGCCGGGCTAGCGGGGGGGCGGGCTCCTACAATGAGCAGTTCTTC
CDR3 protein: CASSRRASGGAGSYNEQFF

D gene: TRBD1
J gene: TRBJ2-7
V gene: TRBV30
clone size: once
CDR3 length: 14
CDR3 DNA: TGTGCCTGTTTCCTCCCTGGGACAGGGCGCGAGCAGTACTTC
CDR3 protein: CACFLPGTGREQYF

D gene: NA
J gene: TRBJ1-6
V gene: TRBV4-1
clone size: NA
CDR3 length: 17
CDR3 DNA: TGCGCCAGCAGCCAAGATAGGAGGAGCTCCTATAATTCACCCCTCCACTTT
CDR3 protein: CASSQDRRSSYNSPLHF

D gene: NA
J gene: TRBJ2-7
V gene: TRBV7-8
clone size: NA
CDR3 length: 15
CDR3 DNA: TGTGCCAGCATTCCAGGGGGGGCACCCCTTAACGAGCAGTACTTC
CDR3 protein: CASIPGGAPLNEQYF

D gene: NA
J gene: TRBJ1-4
V gene: TRBV27
clone size: NA
CDR3 length: 16
CDR3 DNA: TGTGCCAGCAGTTTATCCATCGGAGAAGTTAATGAAAAACTGTTTTTT
CDR3 protein: CASSLSIGEVNEKLFF

D gene: NA
J gene: TRBJ1-5
V gene: TRBV19
clone size: NA
CDR3 length: 17
CDR3 DNA: TGTGCCAGTAGTACCCGGGGCAATGTAATTAGTTTTCAGCCCCAGCATTTT
CDR3 protein: CASSTRGNVISFQPQHF

D gene: NA
J gene: TRBJ1-1
V gene: TRBV7-9
clone size: NA
CDR3 length: 15
CDR3 DNA: TGTGCCAGCAGCTTTCAGAACCTACCGAACACTGAAGCTTTCTTT
CDR3 protein: CASSFQNLPNTEAFF

D gene: NA
J gene: TRBJ2-3
V gene: TRBV19
clone size: NA
CDR3 length: 13
CDR3 DNA: TGTGCCAGTAGTACCACTAGCACAGATACGCAGTATTTT
CDR3 protein: CASSTTSTDTQYF

D gene: TRBD2
J gene: TRBJ2-1
V gene: TRBV2
clone size: few
CDR3 length: 15
CDR3 DNA: TGTGCCAGCAGTCTAGCGGGAGGCCCCTACAATGAGCAGTTCTTC
CDR3 protein: CASSLAGGPYNEQFF

D gene: TRBD2
J gene: TRBJ2-1
V gene: TRBV9
clone size: NA
CDR3 length: 15
CDR3 DNA: TGTGCCAGCAGCGTAGCGAGCGGGGGCGGCTTGGAGCAGTTCTTC
CDR3 protein: CASSVASGGGLEQFF

D gene: TRBD2
J gene: TRBJ2-1
V gene: TRBV29-1
clone size: NA
CDR3 length: 13
CDR3 DNA: TGCAGCGTTGACGGGAGGTCCTACAATGAGCAGTTCTTC
CDR3 protein: CSVDGRSYNEQFF

D gene: NA
J gene: TRBJ1-6
V gene: TRBV5-4
clone size: NA
CDR3 length: 16
CDR3 DNA: TGTGCCAGCAGCTTGGTCGGGGATCGCAGAAATTCACCCCTCCACTTT
CDR3 protein: CASSLVGDRRNSPLHF

D gene: TRBD1
J gene: TRBJ2-7
V gene: TRBV2
clone size: few
CDR3 length: 14
CDR3 DNA: TGTGCCAGCAGTGAACGGACAGGGGCCTACGAGCAGTACTTC
CDR3 protein: CASSERTGAYEQYF

D gene: NA
J gene: TRBJ1-4
V gene: TRBV10-3
clone size: few
CDR3 length: 14
CDR3 DNA: TGTGCCATCAGTGAGGCTGGGGTTAATGAAAAACTGTTTTTT
CDR3 protein: CAISEAGVNEKLFF

D gene: NA
J gene: TRBJ2-5
V gene: TRBV10-1
clone size: NA
CDR3 length: 14
CDR3 DNA: TGCGCCACCCATTTTCCGCTACAGAAGATGGCCCAGTACTTC
CDR3 protein: CATHFPLQKMAQYF

D gene: NA
J gene: TRBJ1-6
V gene: TRBV6-5
clone size: medium-sized
CDR3 length: 13
CDR3 DNA: TGTGCCAGCAGTTACTCGTTCGCTTCACCCCTCCACTTT
CDR3 protein: CASSYSFASPLHF

D gene: NA
J gene: TRBJ1-2
V gene: TRBV19
clone size: few
CDR3 length: 14
CDR3 DNA: TGTGCCAGTAAAGCTGGAGGGTATCTTTATGGCTACACCTTC
CDR3 protein: CASKAGGYLYGYTF

D gene: NA
J gene: TRBJ2-2
V gene: TRBV11-3
clone size: NA
CDR3 length: 13
CDR3 DNA: TGTGCCAGCAGCTTAGAGGGAGCCGGGGAGCTGTTTTTT
CDR3 protein: CASSLEGAGELFF

D gene: TRBD1
J gene: TRBJ1-5
V gene: TRBV19
clone size: NA
CDR3 length: 13
CDR3 DNA: TGTGCCAGTAGTAGGGACAGAAATCAGCCCCAGCATTTT
CDR3 protein: CASSRDRNQPQHF

D gene: NA
J gene: TRBJ2-7
V gene: TRBV11-2
clone size: NA
CDR3 length: 15
CDR3 DNA: TGTGCCAGCAGCTCTAGACAGGGAGGGAACCGCGAGCAGTACTTC
CDR3 protein: CASSSRQGGNREQYF

D gene: NA
J gene: TRBJ1-2
V gene: TRBV5-4
clone size: NA
CDR3 length: 17
CDR3 DNA: TGTGCCAGCAGCTTGGAAGACAGGTGGGCACCTAACTATGGCTACACCTTC
CDR3 protein: CASSLEDRWAPNYGYTF

D gene: TRBD2
J gene: TRBJ2-3
V gene: TRBV27
clone size: NA
CDR3 length: 16
CDR3 DNA: TGTGCCAGCAGCCTTATAGCGGGGGGAATGACAGATACGCAGTATTTT
CDR3 protein: CASSLIAGGMTDTQYF

D gene: NA
J gene: TRBJ2-1
V gene: TRBV7-3
clone size: NA
CDR3 length: 15
CDR3 DNA: TGTGCCAGCAGCTCAGGCTTGGGGAACTACAATGAGCAGTTCTTC
CDR3 protein: CASSSGLGNYNEQFF

D gene: NA
J gene: TRBJ2-5
V gene: TRBV18
clone size: once
CDR3 length: 14
CDR3 DNA: TGTGCCAGCTCACCACCGTCCTTGAAAGAGACCCAGTACTTC
CDR3 protein: CASSPPSLKETQYF

D gene: NA
J gene: TRBJ2-1
V gene: TRBV2
clone size: NA
CDR3 length: 13
CDR3 DNA: TGTGCCAGCAGTGAATCTGCATACAATGAGCAGTTCTTC
CDR3 protein: CASSESAYNEQFF

D gene: NA
J gene: TRBJ2-2
V gene: TRBV30
clone size: NA
CDR3 length: 15
CDR3 DNA: TGTGCCTGGACCCTACCCGGGGCGAAGACCGGGGAGCTGTTTTTT
CDR3 protein: CAWTLPGAKTGELFF